These T cell receptor beta chains were read from a single sample in a study of OX40 agonist ivuxolimab in advanced cancers. The repertoire was sequenced with immunoSEQ multiplex PCR; TCRdb's copy has only in-frame clones and lacks some. The data show about 82,000 clones, approximately 89% seen once. Sequencing was performed on CD4+ or CD8+ T cells sorted from blood, taken in a trial of the OX40 agonist ivuxolimab. Receptors originate from an adult with an advanced solid tumor such as melanoma, head and neck, liver or kidney cancer. The CDR3 runs from the conserved cysteine through the conserved F or W. A D gene is named only where the DNA matches it firmly. Some rows mark clone size as missing; the rest say once, few, many or name a class of expanded clone.

D gene: -; V gene: TRBV27; clone size: -; J gene: TRBJ1-5; CDR3 DNA: TGTGCCAGCAGTCGAAGTTTGGGTACCAATCAGCCCCAGCATTTT; CDR3 protein: CASSRSLGTNQPQHF
D gene: -; V gene: TRBV18; clone size: -; J gene: TRBJ2-7; CDR3 DNA: TGTGCCAGCTCCGCAACAGGGAACTCCTACGAGCAGTACTTC; CDR3 protein: CASSATGNSYEQYF
D gene: TRBD1; V gene: TRBV5-5; clone size: -; J gene: TRBJ1-1; CDR3 DNA: TGTGCCAGCAGCGGATCAGGGGGTTACACTGAAGCTTTCTTT; CDR3 protein: CASSGSGGYTEAFF
D gene: TRBD1; V gene: TRBV4-1; clone size: -; J gene: TRBJ1-1; CDR3 DNA: TGCGCCAGCAGCCAAGATCGAGGCAGGGGGAGGAAAGGCACTGAAGCTTTCTTT; CDR3 protein: CASSQDRGRGRKGTEAFF
D gene: -; V gene: TRBV9; clone size: once; J gene: TRBJ1-3; CDR3 DNA: TGTGCCAGCAGCGTAGAGGGAGGCTCTGGAAACACCATATATTTT; CDR3 protein: CASSVEGGSGNTIYF
D gene: -; V gene: TRBV7-9; clone size: -; J gene: TRBJ1-2; CDR3 DNA: TGTGCCAGCAGCTTAGGCATAGCAGGGGCCGGCTACACCTTC; CDR3 protein: CASSLGIAGAGYTF
D gene: -; V gene: TRBV6-4; clone size: -; J gene: TRBJ2-5; CDR3 DNA: TGTGCCCGGGCTCGGTTGGGGGAAGAGACCCAGTACTTC; CDR3 protein: CARARLGEETQYF
D gene: -; V gene: TRBV7-3; clone size: -; J gene: TRBJ2-2; CDR3 DNA: TGTGCCAGCAGCTTAAATGGGGGTTCGAACACCGGGGAGCTGTTTTTT; CDR3 protein: CASSLNGGSNTGELFF
D gene: TRBD1; V gene: TRBV6-5; clone size: -; J gene: TRBJ2-3; CDR3 DNA: TGTGCCAGCAGCCTCACAGGGGGCCAACGAGGTACGCAGTATTTT; CDR3 protein: CASSLTGGQRGTQYF
D gene: TRBD1; V gene: TRBV6-6; clone size: -; J gene: TRBJ1-6; CDR3 DNA: TGTGCCAGCAACCCCGGGACAGAGAATTCACCCCTCCACTTT; CDR3 protein: CASNPGTENSPLHF
D gene: -; V gene: TRBV4-1; clone size: -; J gene: TRBJ1-4; CDR3 DNA: TGCGCCAGCAGCCAAGATGCGAGGGTAGGGGAAAAACTGTTTTTT; CDR3 protein: CASSQDARVGEKLFF
D gene: -; V gene: TRBV7-9; clone size: -; J gene: TRBJ1-5; CDR3 DNA: TGTGCCAGCAGCATGAACAATCAGCCCCAGCATTTT; CDR3 protein: CASSMNNQPQHF
D gene: -; V gene: TRBV11-2; clone size: -; J gene: TRBJ1-4; CDR3 DNA: TGTGCCAGCAGCCCTACGACAGGACGTAATGAAAAACTGTTTTTT; CDR3 protein: CASSPTTGRNEKLFF
D gene: TRBD1; V gene: TRBV7-2; clone size: once; J gene: TRBJ1-1; CDR3 DNA: TGTGCCAGCAGCTCTGGTAGACAGGGCCCCACTGAAGCTTTCTTT; CDR3 protein: CASSSGRQGPTEAFF
D gene: -; V gene: TRBV9; clone size: -; J gene: TRBJ2-5; CDR3 DNA: TGTGCCAGCAGCCGGGACGACCAAGAGACCCAGTACTTC; CDR3 protein: CASSRDDQETQYF
D gene: -; V gene: TRBV5-1; clone size: -; J gene: TRBJ1-6; CDR3 DNA: TGCGCCAGCAGCTCCGGCCAGGGTTCAAGTTCACCCCTCCACTTT; CDR3 protein: CASSSGQGSSSPLHF
D gene: TRBD1; V gene: TRBV10-3; clone size: -; J gene: TRBJ2-7; CDR3 DNA: TGTGCCATCAGTGAGATTGGGGAGACAGGGCCCTACGAGCAGTACTTC; CDR3 protein: CAISEIGETGPYEQYF
D gene: -; V gene: TRBV19; clone size: -; J gene: TRBJ2-7; CDR3 DNA: TGTGCCAGTAGTATAGGTCGGGGTGGCCCCTACGAGCAGTACTTC; CDR3 protein: CASSIGRGGPYEQYF
D gene: TRBD1; V gene: TRBV2; clone size: -; J gene: TRBJ1-2; CDR3 DNA: TGTGCCAGCAGCGACTCTTCAGGGGGCGCGAACTATGGCTACACCTTC; CDR3 protein: CASSDSSGGANYGYTF